The 15 T cell receptor beta chains in this list originate from one sample, sequenced in a study of blood T cell repertoires in COVID-19. Repertoires were generated with immunoSEQ multiplex PCR, while TCRdb's copy carries only in-frame clones and drops some. Of 200,000 to 250,000 clones in the sample, around three quarters were seen once. The sequenced sample was peripheral blood. Receptors originate from a woman between 70 and 85 years old with acute or convalescent COVID-19.

This rearrangement joins TRBV10-1 to TRBJ2-3, with TRBD2 as a possible D gene (5 bases). Germline loops: CDR1 WNHNN, CDR2 SYGVQD (reference sequence). The CDR3 runs 18 residues. Trimming removed 0 bases from V and 1 base from J, with 17 bases in between. CDR3 sequence reads: CASSESYYGGSGTDTQYF. Written as DNA, the CDR3 is TGCGCCAGCAGTGAGTCGTACTATGGTGGTAGCGGCACAGATACGCAGTATTTT.

This clone was seen a handful of times. The chain recombines TRBV2 with TRBJ2-7; D possibly corresponds to TRBD2 (6 bases). Trimming pared 4 bases from V and 3 bases from J, leaving 13 bases between. Germline V gene data show CDR1 as SNHLY and CDR2 as FYNNEI. The CDR3 loop spans 14 amino acids. The CDR3 region has the DNA TGTGCCAGCAGTGTTGGTGCGGGGCGCTACGAGCAGTACTTC. It encodes CASSVGAGRYEQYF.

This rearrangement joins TRBV27 to TRBJ1-4; 9 bases map to TRBD1. The CDR3 is 15 residues long. In germline, CDR1 is MNHEY, CDR2 SMNVEV (reference sequence). Trimming removed 5 bases from V and 8 bases from J; junction bases left unmatched: 9. The CDR3 DNA reads TGTGCCAGCAGTACTACAGGGGGCGTTAGGGAAAAACTGTTTTTT. Its protein is CASSTTGGVREKLFF.

This clone came up a few times. The junction departs from the called germline gene at one end, perhaps through a read error. This chain uses TRBV28 with TRBJ1-2; D gene uncertain. This CDR3 comprises 12 residues. Germline loops: CDR1 MDHEN, CDR2 SYDVKM. The CDR3 spells CASSIWVDGYTF. Here the CDR3 DNA reads TGTGCCAGCAGTATATGGGTAGATGGCTACACCTTC.

The chain has TRBV15 and TRBJ2-1, with a tentative D call TRBD2 (5 bases). Deletions cut 1 base from V and 10 bases from J, with 11 bases between. The CDR3 sequence is 13 residues long. The germline V gene has CDR1 LNHNV and CDR2 YYDKDF (reference sequence). The CDR3 sequence is CATSRVGSMEQFF. The CDR3 nucleotides are TGTGCCACCAGCAGAGTAGGGAGTATGGAGCAGTTCTTC.

A few counts support this clone. This chain connects TRBV6-5 to TRBJ1-2, with D perhaps matching TRBD1 (6 bases). The CDR3 contains 13 residues. Trimming stripped 7 bases from V and 4 bases from J, with 13 bases between. The germline gives CDR1 MNHEY, CDR2 SVGAGI. CDR3 sequence (DNA): TGTGCCAGCACCCCGACAGGCCTCTATGGCTACACCTTC. Translated, it gives CASTPTGLYGYTF.

In its sample, this clone was seen once. The chain is built from TRBV15 and TRBJ1-1, with D possibly TRBD1 on 5 matching bases. The CDR3 is 14 residues long. The V end was cut by 1 base, the J end by 2 bases, with 8 bases between. Germline CDR1 reads LNHNV; CDR2 reads YYDKDF (reference sequence). The CDR3 reads CATSRGDLNTEAFF. The CDR3 DNA reads TGTGCCACCAGCAGAGGGGACTTAAACACTGAAGCTTTCTTT.

This CDR3 is CASSESGLFLTETQYF. CDR3 nucleotides: TGCGCCAGCAGTGAATCAGGACTCTTCCTAACGGAGACCCAGTACTTC. The gene calls are TRBV10-1 and TRBJ2-5; D is possibly TRBD2 (5 bases). The germline V gene encodes CDR1 WNHNN and CDR2 SYGVQD (reference sequence). Deletions cut 3 bases from V and 5 bases from J, with 19 bases between. The CDR3 is made up of 16 amino acids.

The CDR3 DNA reads as TGTGCCACTCAGGGGGCTGGGACCCAGTACTTC. Translated, it gives CATQGAGTQYF. The chain couples TRBV6-6 to TRBJ2-5; 8 bases fit TRBD1. CDR3 length: 11 residues. V lost 10 bases and J lost 7; bases outside the gene matches: 5. Germline V lookup: CDR1 MNHNY, CDR2 SVGAGI (reference sequence).

This chain links TRBV18 with TRBJ2-7; D perhaps matches TRBD1 (6 bases). Trimming stripped 7 bases from V and 0 bases from J, with 10 bases between. Germline V gene sequence: CDR1 KGHSH, CDR2 LQKENI. This CDR3 comprises 13 residues. CDR3 amino acids: CASLLDSSYEQYF. CDR3 nucleotides: TGTGCCAGCTTACTGGACAGCTCCTACGAGCAGTACTTC.

The chain employs TRBV2 and TRBJ1-1; 7 bases agree with TRBD1. V was pared by 10 bases and J by 0 bases, with 5 bases of the junction left unmatched. The CDR3 consists of 13 residues. Germline V gene sequence: CDR1 SNHLY, CDR2 FYNNEI. The CDR3 sequence: CATLTGLNTEAFF. CDR3 DNA: TGTGCCACCCTGACAGGGTTGAACACTGAAGCTTTCTTT.

The chain recombines TRBV6-2 or TRBV6-3 with TRBJ2-5; tentative D call: TRBD1 (5 bases). V lost 6 bases, J lost 5 bases, and 10 bases lay in between. The CDR3 is 12 amino acids. The germline V gene has CDR1 MNHEY and CDR2 SVGEGT. The CDR3 region has the DNA TGTGCCAGCAGCTGGGGCAGGGAGACCCAGTACTTC. Its protein is CASSWGRETQYF.

This clone was observed a few times. CDR3 in amino acids: CASNRRAAGDTEAFF. The CDR3 DNA is TGTGCCAGCAACAGGAGGGCCGCGGGGGACACTGAAGCTTTCTTT. The chain employs TRBV6-5 and TRBJ1-1; possible D gene TRBD1, 5 bases. Germline V gene lookup returns CDR1 MNHEY and CDR2 SVGAGI. The V end lost 7 bases, the J end lost 3 bases, and 18 bases lay between the germline ends. This CDR3 region has 15 residues.

The V gene is TRBV29-1, the J gene TRBJ1-2; tentatively, D is TRBD1 (6 bases). In germline, CDR1 is SQVTM, CDR2 ANQGSEA. Trimming pared 4 bases from V and 4 bases from J, leaving 7 bases between. The length of the CDR3 is 11 residues. In nucleotides, the CDR3 is TGCAGCGTTGGGGACACCTATGGCTACACCTTC. Translation gives CSVGDTYGYTF.

The chain links TRBV5-4 to TRBJ1-1; the D gene is possibly TRBD1 (6 bases). Trimming shortened V by 3 bases and J by 0 bases, and 6 bases separated the two germline ends. The CDR3 has 13 amino acids. Looked up from germline, CDR1 is SGHNT and CDR2 is YYREEE (reference sequence). In DNA form, the CDR3 reads TGTGCCAGCAGCTGGACAGTGAACACTGAAGCTTTCTTT. This sequence encodes CASSWTVNTEAFF.